This T cell receptor (beta chain) originates from a study of blood T cell repertoires in COVID-19. At the level of the study: Samples representing acute and convalescent COVID-19 were sourced from the United States, Italy and Spain. The cDNA or gDNA used as material had been derived from T cells, B-cell-depleted T cells, or PBMCs.

Enrolled during active infection, Seattle patients were then followed longitudinally. Assay: immunoSEQ multiplex PCR; the TCRdb copy retains only in-frame clones and omits some. This sample yields about 430,000 clones, of which roughly 90% are seen a single time; roughly 0.76% belongs to the top ten. The V gene lost 0 bases and the J gene lost 7 bases, with 12 bases spanning the gap. CDR3 length: 14 amino acids. This receptor was taken from a man between 18 and 29 years old with COVID-19, enrolled during active disease. The chain has TRBV23-1 and TRBJ2-5; no firm D call. TRBV23-1 is treated as an ORF (open reading frame) with a function not yet certain. Source material: peripheral blood. DNA for the CDR3: TGCGCCAGCAGTCAATCGGGCCAGGCCGGGACCCAGTACTTC. Its translation is CASSQSGQAGTQYF.